These 21 T cell receptor beta chains were sequenced from one sample in a study of CD8 T cells in Susac syndrome (dated by TCRdb to the late 2010s). Library preparation employed the immunoSEQ multiplex PCR assay. RNA was extracted using the RNeasy kit, and about 0.45 to 1 microgram was reverse transcribed with random hexamers. TCRdb redid the processing of the public reads, applying fastp at Q25 and MiXCR, and retained in-frame beta chains. All rows with the same CDR3 protein become a single entry with the most common DNA and genes. The sample yields some 130,000 distinct CDR3 sequences; 95% were counted once. The ten largest clonotypes hold about 0.18% of the sample. Source material: CD8+ T cells from PBMCs. The receptors here all came from a human donor with Susac syndrome.

The V and J genes are TRBV5-1 and TRBJ2-5; D is uncertain. The CDR3 extends over 14 amino acids. CDR1 is SGHRS and CDR2 is YFSETQ in the germline V gene. With 0 bases removed from V and 3 bases from J, the gap between germline ends came to 9 bases. The CDR3 DNA reads as TGCGCCAGCAGCTTGGGACACTCAGAAGAGACCCAGTACTTC. As protein: CASSLGHSEETQYF.

This clonotype was counted a single time. V gene TRBV5-6 combines with J gene TRBJ2-7; D ambiguous. CDR1 is SGHDT, CDR2 YYEEEE, per germline. This CDR3 is 12 amino acids long. Trimming removed 9 bases from V and 0 bases from J, with 10 bases in between. The CDR3 here is CATRGDSYEQYF. In DNA, the CDR3 is TGTGCCACGCGTGGGGACTCCTACGAGCAGTACTTC.

The sample holds one count of this clonotype. The gene calls are TRBV16 and TRBJ1-1; perhaps TRBD1 as D (5 bases). The CDR3 runs to 14 residues. Germline CDR1 reads KGHSY; CDR2 reads FQNENV. V was shortened by 3 bases and J by 1 base, with 9 bases between the two germline ends. CDR3 nucleotides: TGTGCCAGCAGCCATCCGGACAAGAACACTGAAGCTTTCTTT. Translation gives CASSHPDKNTEAFF.

V gene TRBV11-2 combines with J gene TRBJ1-5; unclear D gene. The ends were cut back, 5 bases at V and 4 bases at J, with 12 bases in the middle. The CDR3 length is 14 residues. Germline CDR1 reads SGHAT; CDR2 reads FQNNGV. CDR3 residues: CASSPRPANQPQHF. The CDR3 DNA reads as TGTGCCAGCAGCCCCCGACCAGCAAATCAGCCCCAGCATTTT.

The chain carries TRBV27 and TRBJ2-7; TRBD1 matches at 7 bases. The length of the CDR3 is 13 residues. V trimming: 7 bases; J trimming: 5 bases; junction bases outside the gene matches: 8. Germline V CDR1 and CDR2: MNHEY, SMNVEV (reference sequence). The CDR3 DNA reads as TGTGCCAGCATCCCACAGGGGAACCACGAGCAGTACTTC. Translated, it gives CASIPQGNHEQYF.

This chain's CDR3 is CASSLGFAGPYGYTF. The CDR3 DNA is TGTGCCAGCAGCTTAGGGTTTGCAGGGCCCTATGGCTACACCTTC. V is TRBV7-9 and J is TRBJ1-2, with a weak D call TRBD1 (5 bases). CDR3 size: 15 residues. V gave up 1 base and J gave up 4 bases, with 13 bases separating them. CDR1 and CDR2 from the germline V gene are SEHNR and FQNEAQ (reference sequence).

The chain has TRBV9 and TRBJ1-2; 8 positions agree with TRBD1. This CDR3 has 15 residues. J gave up 4 bases and V 3 bases, and 8 bases lay outside the gene matches. CDR1 SGDLS and CDR2 YYNGEE come from the germline V gene. The CDR3, as DNA: TGTGCCAGCAGCGGATACCGGGACAGGACCTATGGCTACACCTTC. This encodes CASSGYRDRTYGYTF.

The V and J genes are TRBV2 and TRBJ2-7, with a tentative D call TRBD1 (5 bases). Trimming cost V 6 bases and J 5 bases, with 11 bases left between them. This CDR3 spans 12 amino acids. Germline values: CDR1 SNHLY, CDR2 FYNNEI. CDR3 sequence reads: CASSEQVHEQYF. The CDR3 region has the DNA TGTGCCAGCAGCGAACAGGTCCACGAGCAGTACTTC.

The rearrangement links TRBV12-3 or TRBV12-4 to TRBJ2-4; D possibly corresponds to TRBD2 (6 bases). This CDR3 contains 16 residues. The germline V and J ends were trimmed by 1 base and 0 bases, with 10 bases remaining between them. This chain's CDR3 is CASSLVGGPAKNIQYF. In DNA, the CDR3 is TGTGCCAGCAGTTTAGTGGGAGGCCCAGCCAAAAACATTCAGTACTTC.

This chain links TRBV6-5 with TRBJ2-3; D is unresolved. This CDR3 contains 14 residues. CDR1 MNHEY and CDR2 SVGAGI come from the germline V gene. V was trimmed by 10 bases and J by 0 bases, leaving 14 bases between them. Written as DNA, the CDR3 is TGTGCCACCACGGAACACGTAAGCACAGATACGCAGTATTTT. Its protein product is CATTEHVSTDTQYF.

This sequence joins TRBV9 and TRBJ2-6, with TRBD1 matching over 7 bases. This CDR3 has 16 amino acids. In germline, CDR1 is SGDLS, CDR2 YYNGEE. The V and J ends lost 2 bases and 2 bases, in that order; junction bases with no gene match: 4. The CDR3 bases are TGTGCCAGCAGCGTGGTACAGGGGACTGGGGCCAACGTCCTGACTTTC. Amino acid sequence: CASSVVQGTGANVLTF.

The rearrangement links TRBV11-2 to TRBJ1-2; no firm D call. Trimming cost V 5 bases and J 5 bases, with 15 bases left between them. Per germline, CDR1 SGHAT and CDR2 FQNNGV. There are 14 residues in the CDR3. The CDR3 nucleotides are TGTGCCAGCAGCGCCTCGAACAGACCTTATGGCTACACCTTC. Its protein is CASSASNRPYGYTF.

The chain uses TRBV5-1 and TRBJ2-1; D possibly corresponds to TRBD2 (5 bases). Germline values: CDR1 SGHRS, CDR2 YFSETQ. CDR3 length equals 13 residues. V gave up 0 bases and J gave up 12 bases, with 13 bases separating them. The DNA for the CDR3 is TGCGCCAGCAGCTTGGTAGAGGGAAGTGGGCAGTTCTTC. Protein sequence: CASSLVEGSGQFF.

The J gene is TRBJ2-3, the V gene TRBV20-1, with TRBD2 matching over 9 bases. The CDR3 length is 15 residues. V was clipped by 3 bases and J by 3 bases; unmatched bases: 7. Germline V gene data show CDR1 as DFQATT and CDR2 as SNEGSKA (reference sequence). CDR3 in DNA: TGCAGTGCTAGTTGGCGGGAGGGCCGTACAGATACGCAGTATTTT. Translation gives CSASWREGRTDTQYF.

This chain links TRBV15 with TRBJ2-7; D might be TRBD2 (5 bases). Germline CDR1 reads LNHNV; CDR2 reads YYDKDF (reference sequence). Trimming shortened V by 1 base and J by 3 bases, and 10 bases separated the two germline ends. This CDR3 has 14 residues. The CDR3 bases are TGTGCCACCAGCAGAGGTCGAGCGGACTACGAGCAGTACTTC. This gives the protein CATSRGRADYEQYF.

The chain has TRBV28 and TRBJ2-2, with 9 nucleotides matching TRBD2. Germline V lookup: CDR1 MDHEN, CDR2 SYDVKM. The trim removed 7 bases at V and 4 bases at J, leaving 7 bases unmatched. There are 15 residues in the CDR3. CDR3 coding DNA: TGTGCCAGCACCATTAGCGGGAGTGCCACCGGGGAGCTGTTTTTT. Translated: CASTISGSATGELFF.

V is TRBV7-9 and J is TRBJ2-3; TRBD2 is a possible D gene (5 bases). CDR1 is SEHNR and CDR2 is FQNEAQ in the germline V gene (reference sequence). V was cut by 4 bases and J by 3 bases, with 14 bases left in between. The CDR3 has 15 residues. CDR3 sequence: CASSYSADSTDTQYF. The CDR3 nucleotides read TGTGCCAGCAGCTACTCAGCGGATAGTACAGATACGCAGTATTTT.

This clonotype was detected only once. The chain uses TRBV30 and TRBJ2-7, with D unresolved. The CDR3 is 13 amino acids. Germline CDR1 GTSNPN, CDR2 SVGIG (reference sequence). The ends were cut back, 5 bases at V and 5 bases at J, with 16 bases in the middle. The CDR3 here is CAWAPRGGDEQYF. The CDR3 DNA reads TGTGCCTGGGCCCCACGTGGTGGGGACGAGCAGTACTTC. Variable domain in full (rest from reference TRBV30 and TRBJ2-7): SQTIHQWPATLVQPVGSPLSLECTVEGTSNPNLYWYRQAAGRGLQLLFYSVGIGQISSEVPQNLSASRPQDRQFILSSKKLLLSDSGFYLCAWAPRGGDEQYFGPGTRLTVT.

The chain couples TRBV28 to TRBJ2-4, with a weak D call TRBD2 (6 bases). Germline V CDR1 and CDR2: MDHEN, SYDVKM. The CDR3 spans 15 residues. V was clipped by 5 bases and J by 3 bases, with 14 bases between them. CDR3 DNA sequence: TGTGCCAGCAGTGTCGGGAGTTGGGGCAAAAACATTCAGTACTTC. Residues: CASSVGSWGKNIQYF. Full variable domain (rest looked up from reference TRBV28 and TRBJ2-4): DVKVTQSSRYLVKRTGEKVFLECVQDMDHENMFWYRQDPGLGLRLIYFSYDVKMKEKGDIPEGYSVSREKKERFSLILESASTNQTSMYLCASSVGSWGKNIQYFGAGTRLSVL.

The genes are TRBV4-1 and TRBJ1-1; TRBD1 matches 10 bases. This CDR3 is 17 amino acids long. Germline values: CDR1 MGHRA, CDR2 YSYEKL. V shed 4 bases and J 4 bases; nucleotides not matched to a gene: 12. The CDR3 loop is CASSRLRRTGGSTEAFF. CDR3 nucleotides: TGCGCCAGCAGCCGCCTACGACGGACAGGGGGATCCACTGAAGCTTTCTTT.

This chain uses TRBV30 with TRBJ2-2; D is possibly TRBD2 (5 bases). CDR1 is GTSNPN and CDR2 is SVGIG in the germline V gene (reference sequence). The CDR3 extends over 11 amino acids. The V gene lost 6 bases and the J gene lost 7 bases, with 9 bases spanning the gap. The CDR3 sequence: CACRGLGELFF. The CDR3 DNA reads as TGTGCCTGTAGAGGGCTCGGGGAGCTGTTTTTT.